This entry lists 27 T cell receptor beta chains sequenced from one sample in a study of shared clonotypes between healthy human individuals. CD45RO-negative, CCR7-selected cells formed the naive CD8 fraction, which excluded terminally differentiated effector memory CD45RA+ cells. Clones were sequenced by immunoSEQ multiplex PCR, and TCRdb holds only the in-frame ones, with some missing. The data show around 2,100,000 clones, 85% to 95% seen once. The sequenced sample consisted of naive CD8+ T cells sorted from blood. These receptors were taken from a man aged 18-30 years in good health.

The V gene is TRBV27, the J gene TRBJ2-1; 14 bases are shared with TRBD2. The CDR3 extends over 16 amino acids. V shed 2 bases and J 7 bases; nucleotides not matched to a gene: 4. Germline V gene sequence: CDR1 MNHEY, CDR2 SMNVEV (reference sequence). The CDR3 spells CASSLQGTSGRNEQFF. CDR3 bases: TGTGCCAGCAGTTTACAGGGGACTAGCGGGAGAAATGAGCAGTTCTTC.

The chain carries TRBV6-1 and TRBJ2-1, with D possibly TRBD2 on 6 matching bases. V dropped 8 bases and J dropped 9 bases, with 17 bases sitting between them. The CDR3 runs to 13 residues. Germline loops: CDR1 MNHNS, CDR2 SASEGT. The DNA for the CDR3 is TGTGCCAGCGCCGGGAGTAGGTCTCTTGAGCAGTTCTTC. Its protein is CASAGSRSLEQFF.

The CDR3 reads CASSQVAGNNQPQHF. CDR3 coding DNA: TGCGCCAGCAGCCAAGTGGCAGGGAACAATCAGCCCCAGCATTTT. The V and J genes are TRBV4-1 and TRBJ1-5; D may be TRBD1 (5 bases). V lost 1 base and J 3 bases, leaving 10 bases between the germline ends. Germline CDR1 MGHRA, CDR2 YSYEKL. The CDR3 extends over 15 amino acids.

This chain links TRBV7-9 with TRBJ1-1, with D possibly matching TRBD1 (6 bases). Germline-derived CDR1 and CDR2 are SEHNR and FQNEAQ (reference sequence). Trimming removed 1 base from V and 7 bases from J, with 16 bases in between. The CDR3 has 15 residues. CDR3 nucleotide sequence: TGTGCCAGCAGCTTAGAAACGGGGGCTCGGGGTGAAGCTTTCTTT. Its protein is CASSLETGARGEAFF.

The V and J genes are TRBV27 and TRBJ2-5; TRBD2 aligns across 11 bases. The CDR3 spans 17 residues. Germline CDR1 and CDR2: MNHEY and SMNVEV (reference sequence). The trim removed 2 bases at V and 4 bases at J, leaving 9 bases unmatched. The CDR3: CASSLISVAGGGETQYF. The CDR3 coding sequence is TGTGCCAGCAGTTTAATTTCAGTAGCGGGAGGGGGAGAGACCCAGTACTTC.

The chain uses TRBV5-8 and TRBJ2-1; a weak D match, TRBD2 (5 bases). Germline-derived CDR1 and CDR2 are SGHTS and YDEGEE. CDR3 length: 17 amino acids. With 5 bases removed from V and 6 bases from J, the gap between germline ends came to 24 bases. DNA of the CDR3: TGTGCCAGCAGGACGGACCAACTAGTGGTCGGGTCCAATGAGCAGTTCTTC. Translating gives CASRTDQLVVGSNEQFF.

The chain combines TRBV2 with TRBJ1-4, with 9 bases identical to TRBD1. Germline loops: CDR1 SNHLY, CDR2 FYNNEI. The CDR3 has 19 residues. The V and J ends lost 0 bases and 6 bases, in that order; junction bases with no gene match: 14. CDR3 residues: CASSEAGDREGVEDEKLFF. The DNA of the CDR3 is TGTGCCAGCAGTGAAGCTGGGGACAGGGAGGGGGTTGAGGATGAAAAACTGTTTTTT.

This clone showed up just once. The CDR3: CASSLTGGQVVSNEQFF. The DNA of the CDR3 is TGCGCCAGCAGCTTGACGGGAGGACAGGTCGTGAGCAATGAGCAGTTCTTC. The chain recombines TRBV5-1 with TRBJ2-1; the D gene could be TRBD1 or TRBD2 (7 bases each). The CDR3 loop spans 17 amino acids. V lost 1 base, J lost 6 bases, and 20 bases lay in between. The V gene's germline CDR1 is SGHRS and CDR2 YFSETQ.

V gene TRBV9 combines with J gene TRBJ2-2; 12 positions match TRBD2. CDR1 and CDR2 from the germline V gene are SGDLS and YYNGEE. CDR3 length: 17 residues. The V gene end was trimmed by 0 bases and the J gene end by 5 bases; junction bases not matched to a gene: 5. The CDR3 is CASSVALAGGGTGELFF. CDR3 DNA sequence: TGTGCCAGCAGCGTAGCACTAGCGGGAGGAGGGACCGGGGAGCTGTTTTTT.

A single count supports this clone. This sequence joins TRBV7-9 and TRBJ1-3; D unclear. This CDR3 contains 15 residues. Germline loops: CDR1 SEHNR, CDR2 FQNEAQ (reference sequence). Trimming took 1 base from V and 2 from J, leaving 9 bases between them. The CDR3 reads CASSLGGNPGNTIYF. The DNA of the CDR3 is TGTGCCAGCAGCTTAGGGGGTAACCCTGGAAACACCATATATTTT.

The chain carries TRBV4-3 and TRBJ2-7; the D is unclear. V was trimmed by 8 bases and J by 0 bases, leaving 14 bases between them. Germline loops: CDR1 LGHNA, CDR2 YSLEER. CDR3 length: 14 amino acids. CDR3 DNA: TGCGCCAGCTCCCCGGCAGCGTCCTCCTACGAGCAGTACTTC. It specifies CASSPAASSYEQYF.

The chain employs TRBV29-1 and TRBJ2-2; no definite D call. CDR1 is SQVTM, CDR2 ANQGSEA, per germline. The CDR3 runs 12 residues. V shed 5 bases and J shed 8 bases, with 12 bases lying between them. Written as DNA, the CDR3 is TGCAGCGTTTTTTCGTTGTCGGGGGAGCTGTTTTTT. Encoded protein: CSVFSLSGELFF.

The J gene is TRBJ1-6, the V gene TRBV5-4; 7 bases map to TRBD1. The CDR3 is 15 amino acids. Germline CDR1 reads SGHNT; CDR2 reads YYREEE (reference sequence). The ends lost 4 bases at V and 10 bases at J; junction bases unmatched: 11. Written as DNA, the CDR3 is TGTGCCAGCAGCCCCGGAGGGGGCGCAAAGTCACCCCTCCACTTT. Translating gives CASSPGGGAKSPLHF.

This chain links TRBV7-6 with TRBJ2-7; D not resolved. V shed 5 bases and J shed 2 bases, with 28 bases lying between them. The CDR3 is made up of 19 amino acids. In germline, CDR1 is SGHVS, CDR2 FNYEAQ. The CDR3 loop reads CASSHISQIPHQTPYEQYF. The CDR3 DNA is TGTGCCAGCAGCCACATTTCACAGATCCCACATCAGACTCCCTACGAGCAGTACTTC. Based on the CDR3 plus reference TRBV7-6 and TRBJ2-7, the full variable domain is GAGVSQSPRYKVTKRGQDVALRCDPISGHVSLYWYRQALGQGPEFLTYFNYEAQQDKSGLPNDRFSAERPEGSISTLTIQRTEQRDSAMYRCASSHISQIPHQTPYEQYFGPGTRLTVT.

The rearrangement links TRBV27 to TRBJ1-5; TRBD1 agrees at 7 bases. The V gene end was trimmed by 2 bases and the J gene end by 9 bases; junction bases not matched to a gene: 7. Germline V gives CDR1 MNHEY, CDR2 SMNVEV (reference sequence). This CDR3 comprises 14 residues. For the CDR3, the DNA is TGTGCCAGCAGTTTACTCCAAGCAGGGGGGCCCCAGCATTTT. The encoded protein is CASSLLQAGGPQHF.

The V gene is TRBV9, the J gene TRBJ1-2; D gene ambiguous. V lost 3 bases and J lost 6, with 15 bases in between. The CDR3 sequence is 14 residues long. Germline loops: CDR1 SGDLS, CDR2 YYNGEE. The CDR3 bases are TGTGCCAGCAGCGCTACGGAGGGAAGGGATGGCTACACCTTC. Its protein is CASSATEGRDGYTF.

This chain connects TRBV11-2 to TRBJ2-7, with D perhaps assigned TRBD1 or TRBD2 (6 bases each). V dropped 1 base and J dropped 4 bases, with 14 bases sitting between them. Germline values: CDR1 SGHAT, CDR2 FQNNGV. The CDR3 runs 15 residues. In nucleotides, the CDR3 is TGTGCCAGCAGCTTAGCATCGGGGGCTGATTACGAGCAGTACTTC. This codes for CASSLASGADYEQYF.

The chain combines TRBV5-1 with TRBJ1-4; D ambiguous. This CDR3 has 15 amino acids. Trimming stripped 4 bases from V and 0 bases from J, with 10 bases between. Germline CDR1 is SGHRS and CDR2 is YFSETQ. CDR3 nucleotide sequence: TGCGCCAGCAGCCTGACGCCCGCAACTAATGAAAAACTGTTTTTT. This gives the protein CASSLTPATNEKLFF.

This chain uses TRBV4-1 with TRBJ2-3; D not resolved. Between the trimmed V and J ends, which lost 3 bases and 6 bases, there was a span of 16 bases. Looked up from germline, CDR1 is MGHRA and CDR2 is YSYEKL. The CDR3 runs to 15 residues. The CDR3 is CASSHQRDSRDTQYF. Here the CDR3 DNA reads TGCGCCAGCAGCCATCAAAGGGATAGCCGGGATACGCAGTATTTT.

The chain uses TRBV19 and TRBJ2-3, with D tentatively TRBD1 (6 bases). CDR1 and CDR2 from the germline V gene are LNHDA and SQIVND (reference sequence). The CDR3 spans 14 residues. V lost 0 bases, J lost 13 bases, and 17 bases lay in between. CDR3 DNA: TGTGCCAGTAGTATAGATCTGGGCCCAGGGGAAGAGTATTTT. Protein sequence: CASSIDLGPGEEYF.

The rearrangement joins TRBV12-5 to TRBJ2-3, with TRBD1 identical over 10 bases. With V trimmed by 7 bases and J by 2 bases, 6 bases remained unmatched. CDR3 size: 15 residues. The germline V gene encodes CDR1 LGHNT and CDR2 FRNRAP. The CDR3 sequence: CASAGQGGVTDTQYF. In DNA form, the CDR3 reads TGTGCTAGTGCTGGACAGGGGGGTGTCACAGATACGCAGTATTTT.

CDR3 DNA: TGTGCCAGCAGTTACGCCCCGGGGGGTCAAGAGACCCAGTACTTC. It translates to CASSYAPGGQETQYF. V gene TRBV6-5 combines with J gene TRBJ2-5; 7 nucleotides agree with TRBD2. The germline V gene encodes CDR1 MNHEY and CDR2 SVGAGI. CDR3 length: 15 residues. V dropped 2 bases and J dropped 2; count of bases not matched to a gene: 5.

The gene calls are TRBV7-9 and TRBJ2-7, with D perhaps TRBD1 (6 bases). Germline V gives CDR1 SEHNR, CDR2 FQNEAQ (reference sequence). This CDR3 is 13 amino acids long. V dropped 5 bases and J dropped 2 bases, with 10 bases sitting between them. The CDR3 protein is CASSTDSPYEQYF. The CDR3 nucleotides are TGTGCCAGCAGCACGGACAGCCCCTACGAGCAGTACTTC.

The chain joins TRBV27 to TRBJ2-3, with 12 bases that match TRBD2. The junction had 5 bases not matched to a gene; V was cut back by 3 bases and J by 4 bases. The germline gives CDR1 MNHEY, CDR2 SMNVEV (reference sequence). The CDR3 is made up of 16 amino acids. CDR3 sequence: CASSFRLAGGADTQYF. CDR3 bases: TGTGCCAGCAGTTTCCGTCTAGCGGGGGGGGCAGATACGCAGTATTTT.

The V gene is TRBV30, the J gene TRBJ2-7; D is uncertain. V shed 3 bases and J shed 3 bases, with 9 bases lying between them. Germline V gene sequence: CDR1 GTSNPN, CDR2 SVGIG (reference sequence). The length of the CDR3 is 12 residues. The CDR3 spells CAWSLDNYEQYF. Here the CDR3 DNA reads TGTGCCTGGAGCCTAGACAACTACGAGCAGTACTTC.

This clone was seen only once. The rearrangement uses TRBV5-1 and TRBJ2-1; D is perhaps TRBD1 (6 bases). The CDR3 spans 16 residues. Germline-derived CDR1 and CDR2 are SGHRS and YFSETQ. The ends were cut back, 3 bases at V and 1 base at J, with 14 bases in the middle. The CDR3 coding sequence is TGCGCCAGCAGCTCCTCCCCGACAGGATCCTACAATGAGCAGTTCTTC. This sequence encodes CASSSSPTGSYNEQFF.

The chain recombines TRBV5-6 with TRBJ2-3; D tentatively reads TRBD1 or TRBD2 (5 bases each). The CDR3 loop spans 16 amino acids. V was cut by 2 bases and J by 1 base, with 14 bases left in between. Per germline, CDR1 SGHDT and CDR2 YYEEEE. CDR3 sequence (DNA): TGTGCCAGCAGCTTTTGGGGACCCCGGGGCACAGATACGCAGTATTTT. This sequence encodes CASSFWGPRGTDTQYF.